This TCR beta chain came from a study of blood T cell repertoires in COVID-19. Data came from immunoSEQ multiplex PCR; TCRdb stores just in-frame clones and leaves some out. The data contain 250,000 to 350,000 clones, more than 75% of them singletons. This clone has only one observation. The germline V and J ends were trimmed by 7 bases and 6 bases, with 22 bases remaining between them. CDR1 and CDR2 (germline): MDHEN, SYDVKM. The CDR3 has 16 amino acids. The rearrangement links TRBV28 to TRBJ1-5; TRBD1 is a possible D gene (6 bases). The sequence derives from a woman in her fifties or sixties who had recovered from COVID-19. The sequenced sample was peripheral blood. The CDR3 DNA is TGTGCCAGCACCCCAACTGGTTCAACAGGGCTTCAGCCCCAGCATTTT. This sequence encodes CASTPTGSTGLQPQHF.